Sequencing of this T cell receptor (beta chain) was carried out in a study of T cell repertoires in ileal Crohn's disease. About the study: M6 samples are neoterminal ileum biopsies from postoperative colonoscopy. The study's findings and limits: Endoscopic recurrence occurred in every patient whose clonality exceeded 26.8%.

Described time point: neoterminal ileum biopsy at postoperative endoscopy, about 6 months after surgery. With respect to this clone: The antigen remains undetermined.

Germline V gene lookup returns CDR1 SGHAT and CDR2 FQNNGV. V was clipped by 5 bases and J by 1 base; unmatched bases: 4. The CDR3 runs to 15 residues. TCRdb's table, derived via immunoSEQ multiplex PCR, lists solely in-frame clones and lacks some. Of some 3,000 clones detected, roughly two thirds appear once; the ten largest clones hold 15% to 20%. This receptor was taken from an adult with Crohn's disease. Input material: ileal tissue. This chain connects TRBV11-2 to TRBJ2-3; 9 nucleotides line up with TRBD1. The CDR3 here is CASSRQGEGTDTQYF. For the CDR3, the DNA is TGTGCCAGCAGCCGACAGGGGGAGGGCACAGATACGCAGTATTTT.